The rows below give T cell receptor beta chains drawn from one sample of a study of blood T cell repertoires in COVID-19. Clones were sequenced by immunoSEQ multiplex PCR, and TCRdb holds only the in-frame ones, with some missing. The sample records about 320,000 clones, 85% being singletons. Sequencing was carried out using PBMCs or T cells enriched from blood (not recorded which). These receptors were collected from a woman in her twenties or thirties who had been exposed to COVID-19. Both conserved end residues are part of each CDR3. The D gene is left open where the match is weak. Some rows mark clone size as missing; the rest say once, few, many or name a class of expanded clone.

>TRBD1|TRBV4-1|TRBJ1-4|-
CASSRRDRGTTHGEKLFF
TGCGCCAGCAGCCGTCGAGACAGGGGAACCACGCATGGCGAAAAACTGTTTTTT
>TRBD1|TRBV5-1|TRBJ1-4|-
CASSLTDRVGNEKLFF
TGCGCCAGCAGCTTGACGGACAGGGTGGGTAATGAAAAACTGTTTTTT
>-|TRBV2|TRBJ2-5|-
CASTRGETQYF
TGTGCCAGCACCAGGGGAGAGACCCAGTACTTC
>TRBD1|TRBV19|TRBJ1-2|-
CASSITGGGYGYTF
TGTGCCAGTAGTATCACAGGGGGTGGCTATGGCTACACCTTC
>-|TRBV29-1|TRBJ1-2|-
CSVPVNYGYTF
TGCAGCGTTCCGGTGAACTATGGCTACACCTTC
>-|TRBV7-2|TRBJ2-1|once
CASSRPGTGTYEQFF
TGTGCCAGCAGTCGTCCGGGAACAGGGACCTATGAGCAGTTCTTC
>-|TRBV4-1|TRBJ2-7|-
CASSQVIRGWEQYF
TGCGCCAGCAGCCAAGTGATACGGGGGTGGGAGCAGTACTTC
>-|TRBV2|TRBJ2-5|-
CASSVLGRKETQYF
TGTGCCAGCAGTGTCTTGGGGCGTAAAGAGACCCAGTACTTC
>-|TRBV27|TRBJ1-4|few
CASSSLRQVGYEKLFF
TGTGCCAGCAGTTCACTCAGACAGGTCGGATATGAAAAACTGTTTTTT
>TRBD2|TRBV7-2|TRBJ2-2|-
CASSSGLAGQTNTGELFF
TGTGCCAGCAGCTCGGGACTAGCGGGGCAGACGAACACCGGGGAGCTGTTTTTT
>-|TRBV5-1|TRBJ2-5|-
CASSPLQETQYF
TGCGCCAGCAGCCCCCTCCAAGAGACCCAGTACTTC
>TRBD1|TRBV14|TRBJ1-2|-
CASSQAPDPGTGEGYTF
TGTGCCAGCAGCCAAGCCCCCGACCCGGGGACAGGGGAAGGCTACACCTTC
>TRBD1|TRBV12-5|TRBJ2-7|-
CASGLLRDSPGYEQYF
TGTGCTAGTGGTTTATTAAGGGACAGCCCAGGCTACGAGCAGTACTTC
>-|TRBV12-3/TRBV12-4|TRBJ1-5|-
CASSAQGRQPQHF
TGTGCCAGCAGCGCACAGGGTCGGCAGCCCCAGCATTTT
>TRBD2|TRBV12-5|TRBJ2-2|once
CASGSPIAGADTGELFF
TGTGCTAGTGGTTCCCCTATAGCGGGGGCGGACACCGGGGAGCTGTTTTTT
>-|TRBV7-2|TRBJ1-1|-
CASSLRQSQFEAFF
TGTGCCAGCAGCTTGCGACAGTCCCAATTTGAAGCTTTCTTT
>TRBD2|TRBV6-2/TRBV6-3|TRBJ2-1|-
CASSTTSGGADEQFF
TGTGCCAGCAGCACGACTAGCGGGGGGGCGGATGAGCAGTTCTTC
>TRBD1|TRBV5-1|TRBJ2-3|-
CASSLDLRGSADTQYF
TGCGCCAGCAGCTTGGATCTCAGGGGGTCCGCAGATACGCAGTATTTT
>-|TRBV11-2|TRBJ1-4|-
CASSLVVFNEKLFF
TGTGCCAGCAGCTTAGTCGTTTTTAATGAAAAACTGTTTTTT
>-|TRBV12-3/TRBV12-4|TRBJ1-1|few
CASSLPGIEAFF
TGTGCCAGCAGTTTACCAGGGATTGAAGCTTTCTTT
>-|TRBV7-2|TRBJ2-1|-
CASSLGLQPSYNEQFF
TGTGCCAGCAGCTTAGGCTTACAGCCGTCCTACAATGAGCAGTTCTTC
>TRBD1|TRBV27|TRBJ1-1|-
CASSLYRGTEAFF
TGTGCCAGCAGTTTATACAGGGGTACTGAAGCTTTCTTT
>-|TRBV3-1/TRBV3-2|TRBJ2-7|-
CASSLLAGEQYF
TGTGCCAGCAGCTTACTAGCTGGCGAGCAGTACTTC
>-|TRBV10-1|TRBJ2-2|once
CASSESIDSWNTGELFF
TGCGCCAGCAGTGAGTCGATTGACTCTTGGAACACCGGGGAGCTGTTTTTT
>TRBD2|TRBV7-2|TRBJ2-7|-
CASSLGGLAVHEQYF
TGTGCCAGCAGCTTAGGAGGACTAGCGGTCCACGAGCAGTACTTC
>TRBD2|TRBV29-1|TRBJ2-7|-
CSVAGLAGGPNEQYF
TGCAGCGTTGCCGGATTAGCGGGAGGGCCTAACGAGCAGTACTTC
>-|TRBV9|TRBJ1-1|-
CASSVAGHVSSLNTEAFF
TGTGCCAGCAGCGTAGCAGGGCACGTTTCCTCCCTGAACACTGAAGCTTTCTTT